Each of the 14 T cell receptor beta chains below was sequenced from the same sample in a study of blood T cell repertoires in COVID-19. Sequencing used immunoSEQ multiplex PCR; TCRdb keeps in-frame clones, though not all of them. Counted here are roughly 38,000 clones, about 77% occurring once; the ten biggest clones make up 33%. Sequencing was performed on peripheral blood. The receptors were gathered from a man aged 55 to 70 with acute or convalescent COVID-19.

The chain's CDR3 is CASSPQWAGEKNIQYF. The CDR3 nucleotides read TGTGCCAGCAGCCCCCAGTGGGCGGGGGAAAAAAACATTCAGTACTTC. The rearrangement joins TRBV7-6 to TRBJ2-4; TRBD2 matches 7 bases. Per germline, CDR1 SGHVS and CDR2 FNYEAQ. The CDR3 loop spans 16 amino acids. V dropped 5 bases and J dropped 4; count of bases not matched to a gene: 11.

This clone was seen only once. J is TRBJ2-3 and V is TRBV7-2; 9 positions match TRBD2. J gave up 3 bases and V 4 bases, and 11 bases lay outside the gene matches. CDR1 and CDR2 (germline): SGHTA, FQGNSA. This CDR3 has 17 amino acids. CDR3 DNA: TGTGCCAGCAGCTCCCGCCGGGCTAGCGGGATGACAGATACGCAGTATTTT. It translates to CASSSRRASGMTDTQYF. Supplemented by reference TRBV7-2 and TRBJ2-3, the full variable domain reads GAGVSQSPSNKVTEKGKDVELRCDPISGHTALYWYRQSLGQGLEFLIYFQGNSAPDKSGLPSDRFSAERTGGSVSTLTIQRTQQEDSAVYLCASSSRRASGMTDTQYFGPGTRLTVL.

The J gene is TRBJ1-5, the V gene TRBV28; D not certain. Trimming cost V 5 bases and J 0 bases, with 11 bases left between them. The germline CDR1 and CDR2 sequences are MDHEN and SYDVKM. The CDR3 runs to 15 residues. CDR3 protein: CASSNVGGSNQPQHF. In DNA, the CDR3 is TGTGCCAGCAGTAACGTAGGAGGTAGCAATCAGCCCCAGCATTTT.

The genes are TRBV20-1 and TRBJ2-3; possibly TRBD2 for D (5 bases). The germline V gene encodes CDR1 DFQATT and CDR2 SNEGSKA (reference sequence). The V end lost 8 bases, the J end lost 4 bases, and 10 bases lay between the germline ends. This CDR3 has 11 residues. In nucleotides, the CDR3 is TGCAGTACGCGGGTGGCAGATACGCAGTATTTT. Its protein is CSTRVADTQYF.

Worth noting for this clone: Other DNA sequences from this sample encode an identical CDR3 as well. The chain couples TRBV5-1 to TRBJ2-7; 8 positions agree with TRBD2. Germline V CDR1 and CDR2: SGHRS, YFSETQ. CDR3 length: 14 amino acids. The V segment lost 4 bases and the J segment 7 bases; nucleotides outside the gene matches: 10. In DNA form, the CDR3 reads TGCGCCAGCAGCGGAACCGGCGGCGGGGGGGAGCAGTACTTC. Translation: CASSGTGGGGEQYF.

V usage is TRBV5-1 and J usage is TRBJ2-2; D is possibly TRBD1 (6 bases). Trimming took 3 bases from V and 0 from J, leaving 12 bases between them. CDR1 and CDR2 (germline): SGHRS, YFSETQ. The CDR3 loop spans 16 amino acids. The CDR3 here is CASSWGNRANTGELFF. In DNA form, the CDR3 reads TGCGCCAGCAGCTGGGGGAACAGGGCGAACACCGGGGAGCTGTTTTTT.

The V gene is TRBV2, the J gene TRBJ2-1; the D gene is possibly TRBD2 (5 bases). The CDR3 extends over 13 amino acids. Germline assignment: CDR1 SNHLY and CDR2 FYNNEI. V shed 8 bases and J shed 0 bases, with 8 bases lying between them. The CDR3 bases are TGTGCCAGCTCTAGCAGCTCCTACAATGAGCAGTTCTTC. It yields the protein CASSSSSYNEQFF.

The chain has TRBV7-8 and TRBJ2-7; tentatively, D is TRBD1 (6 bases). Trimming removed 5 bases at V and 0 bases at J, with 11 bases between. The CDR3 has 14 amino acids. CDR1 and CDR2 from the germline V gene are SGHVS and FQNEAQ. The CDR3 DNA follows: TGTGCCAGCAGCCCCCAGGACAGCTCCTACGAGCAGTACTTC. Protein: CASSPQDSSYEQYF.

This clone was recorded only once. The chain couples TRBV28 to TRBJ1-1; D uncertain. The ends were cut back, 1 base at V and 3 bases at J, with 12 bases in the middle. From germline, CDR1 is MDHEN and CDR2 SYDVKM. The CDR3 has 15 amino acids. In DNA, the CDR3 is TGTGCCAGCAGTTTATTCCCAGGCAAGTACACTGAAGCTTTCTTT. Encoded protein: CASSLFPGKYTEAFF.

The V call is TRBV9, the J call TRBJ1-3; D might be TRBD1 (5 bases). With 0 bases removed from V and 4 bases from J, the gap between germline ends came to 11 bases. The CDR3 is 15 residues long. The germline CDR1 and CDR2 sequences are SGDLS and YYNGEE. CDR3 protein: CASSVDLWGGNTIYF. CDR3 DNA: TGTGCCAGCAGCGTAGATCTCTGGGGCGGAAACACCATATATTTT.

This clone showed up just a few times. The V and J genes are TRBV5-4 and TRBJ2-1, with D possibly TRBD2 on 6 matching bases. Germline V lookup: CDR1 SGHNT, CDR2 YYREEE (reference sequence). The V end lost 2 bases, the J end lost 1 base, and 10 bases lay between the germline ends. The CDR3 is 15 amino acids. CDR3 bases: TGTGCCAGCAGCTTACGGGAGAGGTCCTACAATGAGCAGTTCTTC. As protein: CASSLRERSYNEQFF.

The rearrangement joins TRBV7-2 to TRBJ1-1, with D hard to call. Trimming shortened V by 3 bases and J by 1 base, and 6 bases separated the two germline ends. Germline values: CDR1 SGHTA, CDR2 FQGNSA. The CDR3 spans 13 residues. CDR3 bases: TGTGCCAGCAGCTTTGAGAGGAACACTGAAGCTTTCTTT. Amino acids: CASSFERNTEAFF.

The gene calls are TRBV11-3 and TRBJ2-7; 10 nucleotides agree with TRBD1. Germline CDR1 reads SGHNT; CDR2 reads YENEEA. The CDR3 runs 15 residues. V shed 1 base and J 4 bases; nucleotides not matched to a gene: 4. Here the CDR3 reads CASSLAGTGVYEQYF. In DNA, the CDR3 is TGTGCCAGCAGCTTAGCCGGGACAGGGGTGTACGAGCAGTACTTC.

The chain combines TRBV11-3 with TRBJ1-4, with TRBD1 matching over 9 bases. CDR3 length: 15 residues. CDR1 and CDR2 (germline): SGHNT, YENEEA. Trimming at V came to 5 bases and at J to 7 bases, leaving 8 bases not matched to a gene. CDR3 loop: CASSPSGQGSEKLFF. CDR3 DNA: TGTGCCAGCAGCCCATCGGGACAGGGAAGTGAAAAACTGTTTTTT.